This T cell receptor (beta chain) was obtained from a study of cytomegalovirus exposure and HLA in healthy donors. Overall study context: Roughly 170 million T cells yielded some 120 million unique TCR beta sequences in earlier analysis.

Overall study results and limits: More than 150 TCR beta chains were listed as cytomegalovirus-associated. Analysis was carried out at a later point, and it linked a missense DCLRE1C variant to TCR beta V- and J-gene trimming.

The study ran its PCR with 60 Vbeta and 13 Jbeta primers. Data came from immunoSEQ multiplex PCR; TCRdb stores just in-frame clones and leaves some out. The table lists about 120,000 clones, roughly 62% of them singletons. About this clone: Its specificity is not known. The limits of the CDR3 on the DNA are not certain, so only TCRdb's listed CDR3 is given.

With termini counted, the CDR3 has 17 amino acids. Germline V gene sequence: CDR1 SGHAT, CDR2 FQNNGV. Sample: PBMCs. The sequence was collected from a young man in good health and CMV-seropositive. The chain uses TRBV11-2 and TRBJ1-1; the table's D gene call, TRBD1, was not cross checked with the DNA. This CDR3 reads CASSLGVGKGAGTEASF.